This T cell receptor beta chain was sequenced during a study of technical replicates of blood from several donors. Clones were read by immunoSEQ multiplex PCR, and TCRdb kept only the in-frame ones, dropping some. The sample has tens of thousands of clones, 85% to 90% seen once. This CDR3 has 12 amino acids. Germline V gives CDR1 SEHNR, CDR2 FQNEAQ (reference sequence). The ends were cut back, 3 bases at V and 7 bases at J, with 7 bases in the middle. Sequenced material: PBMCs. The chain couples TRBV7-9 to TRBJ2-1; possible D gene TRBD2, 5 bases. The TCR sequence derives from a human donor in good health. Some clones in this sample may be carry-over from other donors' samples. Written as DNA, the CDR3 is TGTGCCAGCAGCTTCGGGATGAATGAGCAGTTCTTC. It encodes CASSFGMNEQFF.